This T cell receptor (beta chain) comes out of a study of response to subunit inactivated influenza vaccine. The table lists this clonotype with a few counts. Its specificity is unknown. TCRdb fed the RT-PCR reads into MiXCR, producing one record per CDR3 protein. In the table there are about 620,000 distinct CDR3 sequences, roughly 12% of which are singletons. Study findings and constraints: Researchers suggested that each seasonal influenza vaccination recruits few new T cells.

The CDR3 is 13 residues long. Trimming pared 11 bases from V and 7 bases from J, leaving 20 bases between. Germline CDR1 and CDR2: MDHEN and SYDVKM. This sample also belongs to another study, concerning T cells expressing NK-cell markers. This second study notes: Synthesis of TCR beta cDNA relied on 5'RACE template switching carrying UMIs.

The sequences come from PBMCs from blood, collected on the day of vaccination. J is TRBJ2-5 and V is TRBV28, with a weak D call TRBD1 (6 bases). The source of this sequence is a man aged 45-60 years who received an inactivated influenza vaccine. The CDR3 DNA sequence: TGTGCCGGAAATAGGGTCAGGGGCGGGACCCAGTACTTC. It specifies CAGNRVRGGTQYF.